The entry below describes one TCR beta chain. Its antigen is not known. From the RT-PCR reads, TCRdb called clonotypes with MiXCR, one entry per CDR3 protein. This repertoire shows hundreds of thousands of distinct CDR3 sequences, over 11% found once; its top ten account for around 6.5%. This sample stems from a study of response to subunit inactivated influenza vaccine. Study results and caveats: T cells newly recruited by each seasonal influenza vaccination are few, the authors suggested.

The length of the CDR3 is 17 residues. Deletions cut 3 bases from V and 2 bases from J, with 20 bases between. Germline V gene lookup returns CDR1 SEHNR and CDR2 FQNEAQ (reference sequence). The material sequenced was PBMCs from blood, taken 14 days before vaccination. The origin of this receptor is a man in his fifties or sixties who received an inactivated influenza vaccine. This chain uses TRBV7-9 with TRBJ2-7, with TRBD2 as a possible D gene (6 bases). The CDR3 sequence is CASSFLPWEAVTYEQYF. CDR3 DNA sequence: TGTGCCAGCAGCTTTCTACCCTGGGAGGCAGTAACCTACGAGCAGTACTTC.